The subject of this entry is one TCR beta chain. Its antigen is not identified. This sample is part of a study of T cell repertoires in cytomegalovirus infection. General study results and limits: Cumulative frequency (of public TCR beta family members) identified carriers of CMV plus the relevant HLA.

TCRdb itself ran the reads through MiXCR, one entry per CDR3 protein. This sample has 560,000 or so distinct CDR3 sequences, with about 17% found just once. CDR3 size: 14 residues. Germline lookup yields CDR1 MNHNY and CDR2 SVGAGI (reference sequence). V was shortened by 8 bases and J by 0 bases, with 11 bases between the two germline ends. The V and J genes are TRBV6-6 and TRBJ1-5; possible D gene TRBD1, 5 bases. This clonotype was sampled from a human donor in good health (CMV status not recorded). Some clones in this sample may be carry-over from other donors' samples. Sequences were obtained from CD8+ T cells from PBMCs. CDR3 DNA: TGTGCCAGCCGTCGACAGAATAGCAATCAGCCCCAGCATTTT. Translated, it gives CASRRQNSNQPQHF.